The 31 T cell receptor beta chains presented below share a single source sample, sequenced in a study of blood T cell repertoires in COVID-19. Produced via immunoSEQ multiplex PCR; TCRdb's table is partial and in-frame only. The repertoire has 150,000 to 200,000 clones, 90% of them found once; the top ten carry less than 0.7%. Sequencing input: peripheral blood. The receptors were sampled from a man aged 50 or older with acute or convalescent COVID-19.

The gene calls are TRBV6-1 and TRBJ2-5, with unresolved D. CDR1 and CDR2 (germline): MNHNS, SASEGT. The CDR3 runs 13 residues. Trimming pared 3 bases from V and 2 bases from J, leaving 7 bases between. Here the CDR3 reads CASSDADQETQYF. CDR3 nucleotide sequence: TGTGCCAGCAGTGATGCGGATCAAGAGACCCAGTACTTC.

The chain uses TRBV10-3 and TRBJ1-2; D is uncertain. This CDR3 has 14 residues. V was trimmed by 2 bases and J by 8 bases, leaving 15 bases between them. CDR1 is ENHRY and CDR2 is SYGVKD in the germline V gene. The CDR3 DNA reads TGTGCCATCAGTGAGGGTGGCAGGCCTCGGGGCTACACCTTC. Its protein product is CAISEGGRPRGYTF.

A word on this clone: The sample carries other DNA sequences with the same CDR3. The rearrangement joins TRBV4-2 to TRBJ2-5, with 7 bases lining up with TRBD2. CDR1 is LGHNA, CDR2 YNFKEQ, per germline. This CDR3 contains 14 residues. Unmatched junction bases numbered 0, after V lost 1 base and J lost 1 base. The CDR3 is CASSQGGGQETQYF. The CDR3 DNA reads TGTGCCAGCAGCCAAGGGGGGGGCCAAGAGACCCAGTACTTC.

The J gene is TRBJ2-3, the V gene TRBV7-9; 12 bases line up with TRBD2. V dropped 5 bases and J dropped 4; count of bases not matched to a gene: 7. The CDR3 extends over 16 amino acids. Germline assignment: CDR1 SEHNR and CDR2 FQNEAQ (reference sequence). CDR3 nucleotides: TGTGCCAGCAGCCCGAGACTAGCGGGAGCTTCAGATACGCAGTATTTT. Protein: CASSPRLAGASDTQYF.

The chain joins TRBV12-3 or TRBV12-4 to TRBJ1-1, with D unresolved. V shed 5 bases and J shed 0 bases, with 7 bases lying between them. This CDR3 is 13 amino acids long. CDR3 residues: CASSPLLNTEAFF. In DNA, the CDR3 is TGTGCCAGCAGTCCCCTATTGAACACTGAAGCTTTCTTT.

The chain joins TRBV4-3 to TRBJ2-1; TRBD1 is a possible D gene (5 bases). Germline-derived CDR1 and CDR2 are LGHNA and YSLEER. The CDR3 runs 15 residues. V lost 0 bases and J 0 bases, leaving 6 bases between the germline ends. CDR3 DNA: TGCGCCAGCAGCCAAGACAGGGCCTCCTACAATGAGCAGTTCTTC. Residues: CASSQDRASYNEQFF.

This clone was seen just once. J is TRBJ1-2 and V is TRBV18; no clear D. The ends were cut back, 2 bases at V and 8 bases at J, with 15 bases in the middle. The CDR3 sequence is 14 residues long. Germline V gene data show CDR1 as KGHSH and CDR2 as LQKENI. CDR3 residues: CASSPEARSGGYTF. The CDR3 nucleotides are TGTGCCAGCTCACCAGAGGCGCGCTCTGGGGGCTACACCTTC.

This clone was observed a single time. The chain has TRBV5-5 and TRBJ1-3, with 8 positions matching TRBD1. The junction had 9 bases not matched to a gene; V was cut back by 7 bases and J by 0 bases. The CDR3 sequence is 16 residues long. Germline loops: CDR1 SGHKS, CDR2 YYEKEE (reference sequence). The CDR3, as DNA: TGTGCCAGCTGGACAGGGTTCACTAACTCTGGAAACACCATATATTTT. Translated: CASWTGFTNSGNTIYF. The full variable domain, in which reference TRBV5-5 and TRBJ1-3 provide the parts outside the CDR3, is DAGVTQSPTHLIKTRGQQVTLRCSPISGHKSVSWYQQVLGQGPQFIFQYYEKEERGRGNFPDRFSARQFPNYSSELNVNALLLGDSALYLCASWTGFTNSGNTIYFGEGSWLTVV.

The chain joins TRBV7-9 to TRBJ1-5; D is possibly TRBD1 (6 bases). The V end lost 1 base, the J end lost 4 bases, and 11 bases lay between the germline ends. The CDR3 is 15 residues long. Germline assignment: CDR1 SEHNR and CDR2 FQNEAQ (reference sequence). The CDR3 reads CASSLEPGENQPQHF. CDR3 nucleotide sequence: TGTGCCAGCAGCTTAGAGCCAGGGGAAAATCAGCCCCAGCATTTT.

V usage is TRBV10-3 and J usage is TRBJ2-1; 9 nucleotides match TRBD1. Germline assignment: CDR1 ENHRY and CDR2 SYGVKD. V gave up 6 bases and J gave up 4 bases; unmatched junction bases: 4. CDR3 length: 14 residues. The CDR3 protein is CAIRQGAGYNEQFF. CDR3 sequence (DNA): TGTGCCATCAGACAGGGGGCGGGTTACAATGAGCAGTTCTTC.

V is TRBV4-2 and J is TRBJ1-2; D gene uncertain. The germline V gene has CDR1 LGHNA and CDR2 YNFKEQ. Trimming cost V 1 base and J 3 bases, with 21 bases left between them. The CDR3 length is 18 residues. The CDR3 DNA is TGTGCCAGCAGCCAAGGTGGAGTACGGGGTCTAAGGGACTATGGCTACACCTTC. Translating it yields CASSQGGVRGLRDYGYTF.

The chain uses TRBV19 and TRBJ1-6, with D hard to call. Germline values: CDR1 LNHDA, CDR2 SQIVND (reference sequence). There are 14 residues in the CDR3. The germline V and J ends were trimmed by 5 bases and 10 bases, with 15 bases remaining between them. As DNA, the CDR3 is TGTGCCAGTAGTGCCGACACCCGGTCCTCACCCCTCCACTTT. It specifies CASSADTRSSPLHF.

J is TRBJ1-1 and V is TRBV10-3, with D possibly TRBD1 on 6 matching bases. CDR1 and CDR2 from the germline V gene are ENHRY and SYGVKD. This CDR3 has 15 residues. V lost 6 bases and J lost 3, with 17 bases in between. CDR3 nucleotides: TGTGCCATCAGCCCCCGGACAGTTGGTGACACTGAAGCTTTCTTT. As protein: CAISPRTVGDTEAFF.

This chain uses TRBV6-1 with TRBJ2-7; TRBD1 matches 9 bases. The CDR3 spans 15 residues. V was clipped by 3 bases and J by 6 bases; unmatched bases: 9. CDR1 is MNHNS and CDR2 is SASEGT in the germline V gene. CDR3 sequence reads: CASSDRDRVAPEQYV. The CDR3 DNA reads as TGTGCCAGCAGTGATAGGGACAGGGTCGCACCCGAGCAGTACGTC.

The chain uses TRBV27 and TRBJ1-1; 8 bases fit TRBD1. Germline CDR1 MNHEY, CDR2 SMNVEV (reference sequence). V gave up 5 bases and J gave up 1 base; unmatched junction bases: 6. This CDR3 comprises 15 residues. The CDR3 reads CASSPGQGSNTEAFF. In DNA, the CDR3 is TGTGCCAGCAGTCCTGGACAGGGATCGAACACTGAAGCTTTCTTT.

The chain is built from TRBV1 and TRBJ2-7; the table calls TRBD1, which could not be checked here. TRBV1 has pseudogene status. The CDR3 totals 17 residues. The CDR3 DNA sequence: TGCACCAGCAGCCGAAACCTCGACGGGACATGCTCCTACGAGCAGTACGTC. Its translation is CTSSRNLDGTCSYEQYV.

J is TRBJ1-5 and V is TRBV20-1; D gene unclear. Germline V lookup: CDR1 DFQATT, CDR2 SNEGSKA (reference sequence). The V and J ends lost 3 bases and 0 bases respectively, with 9 bases between them. This CDR3 has 14 amino acids. The CDR3 DNA reads TGCAGTGCTAGTATTGTTAATAGCAATCAGCCCCAGCATTTT. This encodes CSASIVNSNQPQHF.

The gene calls are TRBV5-1 and TRBJ2-5; D might be TRBD2 (7 bases). This CDR3 is 16 amino acids long. V was cut by 4 bases and J by 1 base, with 17 bases left in between. Germline loops: CDR1 SGHRS, CDR2 YFSETQ. The CDR3 is CASSPARGRPQETQYF. DNA of the CDR3: TGCGCCAGCAGCCCGGCGCGGGGGCGCCCCCAAGAGACCCAGTACTTC.

The chain combines TRBV7-9 with TRBJ1-1; a possible D gene is TRBD1 (5 bases). This CDR3 is built from 14 residues. CDR1 and CDR2 (germline): SEHNR, FQNEAQ (reference sequence). Trimming took off 5 bases at V and 1 base at J, with 11 bases between the two ends. CDR3 DNA sequence: TGTGCCAGCAGCGTAAAGGGGCCGAACACTGAAGCTTTCTTT. Encoded protein: CASSVKGPNTEAFF. The whole variable domain, remainder taken from reference TRBV7-9 and TRBJ1-1, is DTGVSQNPRHKITKRGQNVTFRCDPISEHNRLYWYRQTLGQGPEFLTYFQNEAQLEKSRLLSDRFSAERPKGSFSTLEIQRTEQGDSAMYLCASSVKGPNTEAFFGQGTRLTVV.

The chain has TRBV6-6 and TRBJ1-4, with 8 bases lining up with TRBD1. V was clipped by 8 bases and J by 7 bases; unmatched bases: 3. CDR3 length equals 12 residues. The germline V gene encodes CDR1 MNHNY and CDR2 SVGAGI (reference sequence). The CDR3: CASQGAFEKLFF. The CDR3 bases are TGTGCCAGCCAGGGGGCGTTTGAAAAACTGTTTTTT.

This rearrangement joins TRBV10-3 to TRBJ2-2; 10 bases fit TRBD1. CDR3 length: 17 amino acids. The germline gives CDR1 ENHRY, CDR2 SYGVKD. Trimming took 6 bases from V and 4 from J; bases not matched to a gene: 11. The CDR3 spells CAISSPGTGASTGELFF. CDR3 bases: TGTGCCATCAGCTCCCCCGGGACAGGGGCCAGCACCGGGGAGCTGTTTTTT.

The chain carries TRBV5-1 and TRBJ2-1, with 8 bases that match TRBD1. Germline V gene data show CDR1 as SGHRS and CDR2 as YFSETQ. The CDR3 runs 16 residues. After removal of 4 bases from V and 0 bases from J, the junction contained 6 bases not matched to a gene. DNA for the CDR3: TGCGCCAGCAGCCTAGGACAGGGCAGCTCCTACAATGAGCAGTTCTTC. Protein sequence: CASSLGQGSSYNEQFF.

The rearrangement uses TRBV27 and TRBJ2-7, with D tentatively TRBD2 (5 bases). Germline V gene sequence: CDR1 MNHEY, CDR2 SMNVEV (reference sequence). Trimming pared 6 bases from V and 6 bases from J, leaving 24 bases between. The CDR3 sequence is 16 residues long. The CDR3 bases are TGTGCCAGCAGACGAACCGTGGTGGAGGTTGGGGTCGAGCAGTACTTC. Residues: CASRRTVVEVGVEQYF.

This clone was picked up one time. The chain recombines TRBV9 with TRBJ2-6; D is possibly TRBD1 (6 bases). This CDR3 has 15 amino acids. Per the germline V gene, CDR1 is SGDLS and CDR2 is YYNGEE. V was shortened by 3 bases and J by 0 bases, with 7 bases between the two germline ends. The DNA of the CDR3 is TGTGCCAGCAGCGACAGGGTCTCTGGGGCCAACGTCCTGACTTTC. Protein: CASSDRVSGANVLTF.

The chain is built from TRBV6-2 or TRBV6-3 and TRBJ2-1; 15 bases map to TRBD2. This CDR3 region has 20 residues. Germline V gene data show CDR1 as MNHEY and CDR2 as SVGEGT. V lost 0 bases to trimming and J lost 2 bases; unmatched junction nucleotides: 8. This CDR3 reads CASSYSIGTSGGFTYNEQFF. CDR3 nucleotide sequence: TGTGCCAGCAGTTACTCGATCGGGACTAGCGGGGGGTTTACCTACAATGAGCAGTTCTTC.

This clone occurred a few times. Additional DNA sequences in this sample encode the identical CDR3. V and J are TRBV5-1 and TRBJ1-5; 10 bases match TRBD1. The CDR3 runs 16 residues. V gave up 4 bases and J gave up 0 bases; unmatched junction bases: 4. Germline assignment: CDR1 SGHRS and CDR2 YFSETQ. The CDR3 region is CASSLGQGGSNQPQHF. In DNA, the CDR3 is TGCGCCAGCAGCCTTGGACAGGGGGGTAGCAATCAGCCCCAGCATTTT.

V usage is TRBV5-1 and J usage is TRBJ2-7; 9 nucleotides align to TRBD1. This CDR3 region has 15 residues. Germline CDR1 reads SGHRS; CDR2 reads YFSETQ. V was clipped by 4 bases and J by 3 bases; unmatched bases: 8. The CDR3 here is CASSPLSGQGYEQYF. Written as DNA, the CDR3 is TGCGCCAGCAGCCCATTATCGGGACAGGGCTACGAGCAGTACTTC.

This clone appeared once. The J gene is TRBJ2-6, the V gene TRBV5-5; 7 bases map to TRBD1. The germline V gene has CDR1 SGHKS and CDR2 YYEKEE (reference sequence). The CDR3 is 18 amino acids. The V gene end was trimmed by 4 bases and the J gene end by 4 bases; junction bases not matched to a gene: 14. The CDR3 DNA reads TGTGCCAGCAGCCTCGGGACAGAGGGCCGTATGGGGGCCAACGTCCTGACTTTC. Protein: CASSLGTEGRMGANVLTF.

This chain connects TRBV6-2 or TRBV6-3 to TRBJ2-7; 9 positions match TRBD2. CDR1 and CDR2 (germline): MNHEY, SVGEGT. V lost 0 bases, J lost 3 bases, and 12 bases stayed unmatched. The CDR3 runs 18 residues. CDR3 in DNA: TGTGCCAGCAGTTACTCGAATGTGTTAGCGGGGGATCTCTACGAGCAGTACGTC. Protein product: CASSYSNVLAGDLYEQYV.

This chain connects TRBV7-2 to TRBJ1-1, with D hard to call. V gave up 3 bases and J gave up 0 bases, with 5 bases separating them. The CDR3 runs 13 residues. In germline, CDR1 is SGHTA, CDR2 FQGNSA. The CDR3 nucleotides are TGTGCCAGCAGCTTCACTGTGAACACTGAAGCTTTCTTT. As protein: CASSFTVNTEAFF.

The chain couples TRBV4-2 to TRBJ2-3; 10 nucleotides line up with TRBD2. After removal of 4 bases from V and 6 bases from J, the junction contained 10 bases not matched to a gene. This CDR3 region has 16 residues. The germline V gene encodes CDR1 LGHNA and CDR2 YNFKEQ. This CDR3 is CASSLEREGLVDTQYF. The CDR3 DNA follows: TGTGCCAGCAGCCTCGAGCGGGAGGGTCTGGTTGATACGCAGTATTTT.